These 7 T cell receptor beta chains share one sample of origin, sequenced in a study of T cell responses to AZD1222 COVID-19 vaccine. TCRdb keeps only in-frame clones here, not all; method: immunoSEQ multiplex PCR. The sample lists 120,000 to 150,000 clones, roughly 90% occurring once. Sample: peripheral blood, taken 28 days after the second AZD1222 dose. These receptors all stem from an adult who received the AZD1222 COVID-19 vaccine.

This clone was recorded a few times. The rearrangement links TRBV6-6 to TRBJ1-4; 8 positions match TRBD1. The length of the CDR3 is 15 residues. Per the germline V gene, CDR1 is MNHNY and CDR2 is SVGAGI (reference sequence). V was pared by 4 bases and J by 7 bases, with 8 bases of the junction left unmatched. The CDR3 reads CASSWPGGAGEKLFF. CDR3 in DNA: TGTGCCAGCAGTTGGCCAGGGGGCGCAGGTGAAAAACTGTTTTTT.

This clone was seen only a few times. The chain combines TRBV5-5 with TRBJ1-1, with D possibly matching TRBD1 (6 bases). The ends were cut back, 0 bases at V and 5 bases at J, with 20 bases in the middle. The germline V gene has CDR1 SGHKS and CDR2 YYEKEE (reference sequence). The CDR3 extends over 17 amino acids. The CDR3 DNA reads as TGTGCCAGCAGCTTGGTGCTCCCGGGATTAGGGGGGACTGAAGCTTTCTTT. Translated, it gives CASSLVLPGLGGTEAFF. The full variable domain, completed using reference TRBV5-5 and TRBJ1-1, is DAGVTQSPTHLIKTRGQQVTLRCSPISGHKSVSWYQQVLGQGPQFIFQYYEKEERGRGNFPDRFSARQFPNYSSELNVNALLLGDSALYLCASSLVLPGLGGTEAFFGQGTRLTVV.

The chain carries TRBV19 and TRBJ1-5; TRBD1 is a possible D gene (6 bases). Trimming took off 5 bases at V and 9 bases at J, with 14 bases between the two ends. Germline CDR1 and CDR2: LNHDA and SQIVND (reference sequence). The CDR3 has 13 residues. DNA of the CDR3: TGTGCCAGTAGTGGGGGCCCGTTCCGGCCCCAGCATTTT. Its protein product is CASSGGPFRPQHF.

This rearrangement joins TRBV11-2 to TRBJ2-7; D is unclear. V was cut by 0 bases and J by 0 bases, with 12 bases left in between. This CDR3 is built from 16 residues. CDR1 and CDR2 from the germline V gene are SGHAT and FQNNGV. CDR3 sequence reads: CASSLDLPVSSYEQYF. The CDR3 DNA is TGTGCCAGCAGCTTAGATCTCCCGGTTAGCTCCTACGAGCAGTACTTC.

The chain links TRBV3-1 (or the pseudogene TRBV3-2) to TRBJ2-3, with 9 bases matching TRBD2. CDR1 is LGHDT and CDR2 is YNNKEL in the germline V gene (reference sequence). V lost 0 bases to trimming and J lost 0 bases; unmatched junction nucleotides: 10. This CDR3 is built from 19 residues. The CDR3 nucleotides read TGTGCCAGCAGCCAAGATCTTGGTAGCGGGGGATCTAGCACAGATACGCAGTATTTT. It specifies CASSQDLGSGGSSTDTQYF.

V usage is TRBV4-1 and J usage is TRBJ1-2; the D is unclear. The germline CDR1 and CDR2 sequences are MGHRA and YSYEKL. V lost 0 bases, J lost 8 bases, and 7 bases lay in between. The CDR3 totals 12 residues. CDR3 bases: TGCGCCAGCAGCCAAGATTCGAGGGGCTACACCTTC. Amino acid sequence: CASSQDSRGYTF.

The table lists this clone with a count of one. This rearrangement joins TRBV4-3 to TRBJ2-7; D not resolved. The CDR3 runs 16 residues. The V and J ends lost 1 base and 4 bases respectively, with 17 bases between them. Per germline, CDR1 LGHNA and CDR2 YSLEER. CDR3: CASSQAVGLVGYEQYF. CDR3 nucleotide sequence: TGCGCCAGCAGCCAAGCCGTCGGGCTCGTGGGGTACGAGCAGTACTTC.